This note documents a single TCR beta chain sequence. Every sample had a minimum of 6.5 million PBMCs isolated. Alongside a J-beta primer mix, a sample-barcoded 5' primer served in a second PCR lasting roughly 7 to 12 cycles. TCRdb reprocessed the 5' RACE reads via MiXCR and lists one record per CDR3 protein. The sample lists some 920,000 distinct CDR3 sequences, just over 50% occurring once. This sample was included in a study of blood T cells in healthy people across ages. The V gene's germline CDR1 is SGHTA and CDR2 FQGTGA. The CDR3 totals 12 residues. V was cut by 0 bases and J by 8 bases, with 5 bases left in between.

This chain connects TRBV7-3 to TRBJ2-1; D is uncertain. Input material: blood. The TCR originated in a woman aged 55-70 years in good health. In DNA form, the CDR3 reads TGTGCCAGCAGCTTAACGTTTGATGAGCAGTTCTTC. It is translated as CASSLTFDEQFF.